This T cell receptor beta chain was captured by sequencing in a study of blood T cells in healthy people across ages. Turning to the study itself: The template switching approach captured approximately one barcoded beta molecule for every two T cells.

Ranging in age from about 6 to 95, the donors were healthy Caucasian individuals from Russia. The study's findings and limits: A strong correlation between TCR beta diversity and naive T cell percentage was seen. Older individuals had lower TCR beta diversity per million T cells (the decline was roughly linear).

The germline V gene has CDR1 SGHTA and CDR2 FQGNSA. Deletions cut 5 bases from V and 7 bases from J, with 11 bases between. This CDR3 region has 12 residues. Sample-barcoded 5' priming and a J-beta primer mix drove a second PCR of roughly 6 to 12 cycles. TCRdb fed the 5' RACE reads into MiXCR, producing one record per CDR3 protein. The repertoire holds about 650,000 distinct CDR3 sequences, 32% seen once, with approximately 15% in the top ten. This clonotype was counted at least ten times. Its antigen is as yet unknown. V is TRBV7-2 and J is TRBJ1-2, with D possibly TRBD1 on 6 matching bases. This clonotype originated in an elderly woman in good health. Sequencing used blood. This CDR3 is CASSVEGGGYTF. The CDR3 DNA sequence: TGTGCCAGCAGCGTAGAGGGGGGTGGCTACACCTTC.